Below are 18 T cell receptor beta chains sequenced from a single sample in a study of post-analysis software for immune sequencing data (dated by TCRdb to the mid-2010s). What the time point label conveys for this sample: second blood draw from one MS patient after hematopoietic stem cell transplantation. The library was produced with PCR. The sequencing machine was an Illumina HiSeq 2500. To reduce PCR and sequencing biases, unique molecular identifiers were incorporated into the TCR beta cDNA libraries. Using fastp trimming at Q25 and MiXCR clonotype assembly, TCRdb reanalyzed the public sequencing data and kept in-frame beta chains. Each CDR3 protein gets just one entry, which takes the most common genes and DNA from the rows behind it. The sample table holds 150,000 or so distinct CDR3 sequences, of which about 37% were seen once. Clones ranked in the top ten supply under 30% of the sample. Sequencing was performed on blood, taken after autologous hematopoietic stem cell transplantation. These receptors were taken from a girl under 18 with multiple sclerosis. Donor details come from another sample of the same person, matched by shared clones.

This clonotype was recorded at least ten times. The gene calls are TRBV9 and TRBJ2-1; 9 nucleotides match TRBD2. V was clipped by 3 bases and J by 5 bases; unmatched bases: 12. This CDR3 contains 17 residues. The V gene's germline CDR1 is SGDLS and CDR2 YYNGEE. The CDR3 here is CASSAPRGAGGNNEQFF. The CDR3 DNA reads TGTGCCAGCAGCGCCCCCCGAGGGGCGGGAGGGAACAATGAGCAGTTCTTC.

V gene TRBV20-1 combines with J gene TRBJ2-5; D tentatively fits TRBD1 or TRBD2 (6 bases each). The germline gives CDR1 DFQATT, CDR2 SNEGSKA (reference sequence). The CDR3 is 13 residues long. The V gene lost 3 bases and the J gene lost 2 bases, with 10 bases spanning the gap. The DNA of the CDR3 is TGCAGTGCTAGCCGGGGGCTTCAAGAGACCCAGTACTTC. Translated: CSASRGLQETQYF.

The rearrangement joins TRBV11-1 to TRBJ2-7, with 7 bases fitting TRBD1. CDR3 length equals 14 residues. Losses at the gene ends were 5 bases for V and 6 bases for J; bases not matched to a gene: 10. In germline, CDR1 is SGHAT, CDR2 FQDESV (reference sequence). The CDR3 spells CASSPNGNRGEQYF. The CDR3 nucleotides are TGTGCCAGCAGCCCGAACGGTAACAGGGGCGAGCAGTACTTC.

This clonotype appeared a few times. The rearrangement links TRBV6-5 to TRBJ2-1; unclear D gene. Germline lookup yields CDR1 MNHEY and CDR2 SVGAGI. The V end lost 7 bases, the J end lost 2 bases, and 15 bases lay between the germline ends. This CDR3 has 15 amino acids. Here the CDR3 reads CASKASENPYNEQFF. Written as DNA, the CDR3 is TGTGCCAGCAAGGCCTCCGAGAATCCCTACAATGAGCAGTTCTTC.

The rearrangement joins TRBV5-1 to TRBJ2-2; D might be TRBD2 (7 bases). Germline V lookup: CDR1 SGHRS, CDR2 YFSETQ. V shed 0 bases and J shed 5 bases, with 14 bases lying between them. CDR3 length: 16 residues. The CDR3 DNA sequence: TGCGCCAGCAGCTTGGCCGTTGGGGGGGCGACCGGGGAGCTGTTTTTT. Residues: CASSLAVGGATGELFF.

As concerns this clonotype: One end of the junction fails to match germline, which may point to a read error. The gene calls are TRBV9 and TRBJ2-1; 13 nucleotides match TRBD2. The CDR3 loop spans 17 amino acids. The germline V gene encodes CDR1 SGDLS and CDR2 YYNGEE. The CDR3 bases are TGTGCCTGCAGCCCACGGACTAGCGGGAGCTCCTGCAATGAGCAGTTCTTC. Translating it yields CACSPRTSGSSCNEQFF.

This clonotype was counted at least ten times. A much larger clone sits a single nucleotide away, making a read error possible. CDR3 DNA: TGCAGTGCTTTAACAGGGGGAAATCTTCCTGGGGCCAACGTCCGGACTTTC. It yields the protein CSALTGGNLPGANVRTF. The chain joins TRBV20-1 to TRBJ2-6; 8 bases match TRBD1. Germline CDR1 reads DFQATT; CDR2 reads SNEGSKA (reference sequence). The CDR3 is 17 amino acids.

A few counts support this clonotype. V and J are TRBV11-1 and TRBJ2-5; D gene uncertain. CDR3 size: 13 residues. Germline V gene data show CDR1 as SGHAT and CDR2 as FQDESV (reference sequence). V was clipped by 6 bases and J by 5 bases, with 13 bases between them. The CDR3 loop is CASSSADRETQYF. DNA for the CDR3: TGTGCCAGCAGTTCTGCGGACCGGGAGACCCAGTACTTC.

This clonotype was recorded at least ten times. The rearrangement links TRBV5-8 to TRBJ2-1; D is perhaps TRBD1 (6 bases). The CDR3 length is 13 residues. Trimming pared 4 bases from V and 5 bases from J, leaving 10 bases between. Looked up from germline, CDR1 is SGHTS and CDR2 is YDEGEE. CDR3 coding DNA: TGTGCCAGCAGCCAGGACAGCCACAATGAGCAGTTCTTC. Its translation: CASSQDSHNEQFF.

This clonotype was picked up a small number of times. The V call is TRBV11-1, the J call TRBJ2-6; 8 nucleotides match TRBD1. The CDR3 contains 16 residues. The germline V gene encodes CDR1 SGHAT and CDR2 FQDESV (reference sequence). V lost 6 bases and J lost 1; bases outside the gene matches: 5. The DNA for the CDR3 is TGTGCCAGCAGTCCGGGACAGGTTTCTGGGGCCAACGTCCTGACTTTC. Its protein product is CASSPGQVSGANVLTF.

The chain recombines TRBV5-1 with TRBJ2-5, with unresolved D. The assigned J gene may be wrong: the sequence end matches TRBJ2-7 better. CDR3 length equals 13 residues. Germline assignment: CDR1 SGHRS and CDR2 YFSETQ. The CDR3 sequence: CASSLDNVYEQYF. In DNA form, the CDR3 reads TGCGCCAGCAGCTTGGACAATGTCTACGAGCAGTACTTC.

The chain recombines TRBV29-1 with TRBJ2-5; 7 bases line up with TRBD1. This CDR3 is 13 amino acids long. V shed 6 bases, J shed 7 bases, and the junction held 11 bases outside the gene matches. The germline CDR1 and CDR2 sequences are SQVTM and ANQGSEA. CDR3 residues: CSVVGTARGTQYF. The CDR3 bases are TGCAGCGTAGTAGGGACAGCTCGAGGGACCCAGTACTTC.

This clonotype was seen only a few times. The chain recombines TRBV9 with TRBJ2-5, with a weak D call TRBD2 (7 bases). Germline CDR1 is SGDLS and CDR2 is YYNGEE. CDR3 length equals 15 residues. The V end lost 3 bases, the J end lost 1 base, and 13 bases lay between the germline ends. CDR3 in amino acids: CASSEGGATQETQYF. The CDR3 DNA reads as TGTGCCAGCAGCGAGGGGGGGGCCACCCAAGAGACCCAGTACTTC.

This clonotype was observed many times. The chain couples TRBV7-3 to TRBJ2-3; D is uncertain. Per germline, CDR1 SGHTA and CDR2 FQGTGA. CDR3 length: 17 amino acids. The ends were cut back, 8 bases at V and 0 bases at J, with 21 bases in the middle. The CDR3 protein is CASYPPRRAVSTDTQYF. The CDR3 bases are TGTGCCAGCTATCCCCCGAGGCGCGCTGTAAGCACAGATACGCAGTATTTT.

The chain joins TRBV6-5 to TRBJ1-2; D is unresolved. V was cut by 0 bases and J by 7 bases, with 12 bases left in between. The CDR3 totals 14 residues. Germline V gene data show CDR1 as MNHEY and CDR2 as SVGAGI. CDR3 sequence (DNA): TGTGCCAGCAGTTACTCGAAGATCACCTTTGGCTACACCTTC. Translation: CASSYSKITFGYTF.

DNA for the CDR3: TGTGCCAGCAGCCCCCAGAGTTATAGCACAGATACGCAGTATTTT. It specifies CASSPQSYSTDTQYF. The V gene is TRBV7-2, the J gene TRBJ2-3; D is undetermined. The CDR3 contains 15 residues. CDR1 and CDR2 (germline): SGHTA, FQGNSA. The V end was cut by 5 bases, the J end by 0 bases, with 12 bases between.

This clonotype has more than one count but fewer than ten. The CDR3 sequence: CASSYRGPTYEQYF. The CDR3 DNA reads TGCGCCAGCAGCTACAGGGGACCCACCTACGAGCAGTACTTC. The chain recombines TRBV5-1 with TRBJ2-7; 7 bases are shared with TRBD1. This CDR3 comprises 14 residues. Per germline, CDR1 SGHRS and CDR2 YFSETQ. With V trimmed by 3 bases and J by 2 bases, 5 bases remained unmatched.

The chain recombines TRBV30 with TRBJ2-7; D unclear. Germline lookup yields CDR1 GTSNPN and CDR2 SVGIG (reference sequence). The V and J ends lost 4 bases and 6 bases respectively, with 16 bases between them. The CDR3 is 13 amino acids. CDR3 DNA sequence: TGTGCCTGGAAAGACTTGGGGTCGGTCGAGCAGTACTTC. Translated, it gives CAWKDLGSVEQYF.